This T cell receptor (beta chain) was obtained from a study of response to subunit inactivated influenza vaccine. The germline gives CDR1 SGHVS, CDR2 FNYEAQ. V was pared by 5 bases and J by 6 bases, with 17 bases between. The CDR3 runs 14 residues. TCRdb reprocessed the RT-PCR reads with MiXCR, giving one entry per CDR3 protein. This sample has approximately 730,000 distinct CDR3 sequences, with 11% to 15% found just once. The sample holds a few counts of this clonotype. The source was PBMCs from blood, collected less than 15 days before vaccination. The origin of this receptor is a man aged 50 to 60 who received an inactivated influenza vaccine. This sequence joins TRBV7-6 and TRBJ2-7; D tentatively reads TRBD1 or TRBD2 (5 bases each). DNA of the CDR3: TGTGCCAGCAGCGCCGGGGTAGGGGTTTCCGAGCAGTACTTC. Protein: CASSAGVGVSEQYF.